The 27 T cell receptor beta chains below all came from one sample that was sequenced in a study of cytomegalovirus exposure and HLA in healthy donors. The data were produced by immunoSEQ multiplex PCR, yet TCRdb's version contains in-frame clones alone and is incomplete. This sample has fewer than 150,000 clones; approximately 82% occur once, and the top ten carry 25% to 30%. The sample taken for sequencing was PBMCs. Receptors originate from a young man in good health and CMV-seropositive.

The V gene is TRBV2, the J gene TRBJ2-7, with TRBD2 as a possible D gene (5 bases). Germline CDR1 reads SNHLY; CDR2 reads FYNNEI. This CDR3 is built from 13 residues. The germline V and J ends were trimmed by 6 bases and 6 bases, with 15 bases remaining between them. CDR3 sequence reads: CASSSGLRGEQYF. The DNA for the CDR3 is TGTGCCAGCAGCTCGGGTCTCCGGGGCGAGCAGTACTTC.

The rearrangement joins TRBV29-1 to TRBJ2-1; D is unresolved. Germline V lookup: CDR1 SQVTM, CDR2 ANQGSEA. The CDR3 totals 15 residues. Trimming stripped 2 bases from V and 6 bases from J, with 17 bases between. DNA for the CDR3: TGCAGCGTTGAAACGTTTACCGGTGATATCAATGAGCAGTTCTTC. It is translated as CSVETFTGDINEQFF.

The chain carries TRBV9 and TRBJ2-5; 7 bases fit TRBD2. The CDR3 length is 18 residues. V lost 4 bases, J lost 1 base, and 16 bases stayed unmatched. In germline, CDR1 is SGDLS, CDR2 YYNGEE. The CDR3 protein is CASSPRGERSPSQETQYF. In DNA form, the CDR3 reads TGTGCCAGCAGCCCCCGGGGGGAGCGGAGCCCCTCCCAAGAGACCCAGTACTTC.

This clone came up once. The rearrangement joins TRBV5-4 to TRBJ2-7; 9 bases agree with TRBD1. The CDR3 covers 15 residues. The germline gives CDR1 SGHNT, CDR2 YYREEE (reference sequence). After removal of 4 bases from V and 4 bases from J, the junction contained 9 bases not matched to a gene. This CDR3 reads CASSAPDRGKYEQYF. CDR3 DNA sequence: TGTGCCAGCAGCGCCCCGGACAGGGGAAAGTACGAGCAGTACTTC.

This chain links TRBV19 with TRBJ2-4, with 15 nucleotides matching TRBD2. CDR1 is LNHDA and CDR2 is SQIVND in the germline V gene (reference sequence). V gave up 8 bases and J gave up 8 bases; unmatched junction bases: 7. This CDR3 region has 15 residues. The CDR3 loop reads CASGLAGGGGDIQYF. CDR3 bases: TGTGCCAGTGGACTAGCGGGAGGGGGGGGAGACATTCAGTACTTC.

This clone was counted only a few times. The J gene is TRBJ1-1, the V gene TRBV10-3; a possible D gene is TRBD1 (5 bases). The CDR3 runs to 14 residues. Germline loops: CDR1 ENHRY, CDR2 SYGVKD. Trimming stripped 6 bases from V and 0 bases from J, with 11 bases between. The CDR3: CAISPDSMNTEAFF. The CDR3 DNA is TGTGCCATCAGCCCCGACAGTATGAACACTGAAGCTTTCTTT.

The rearrangement uses TRBV7-3 and TRBJ2-1, with 7 bases fitting TRBD1. Germline CDR1 is SGHTA and CDR2 is FQGTGA. V dropped 0 bases and J dropped 8; count of bases not matched to a gene: 4. CDR3 length equals 14 residues. The CDR3 DNA reads as TGTGCCAGCAGCTTAACCGACAGGGAGCATGAGCAGTTCTTC. Translated: CASSLTDREHEQFF.

The J gene is TRBJ1-5, the V gene TRBV2, with D possibly matching TRBD1 (5 bases). CDR3 length: 14 amino acids. Germline V CDR1 and CDR2: SNHLY, FYNNEI. The germline V and J ends were trimmed by 4 bases and 0 bases, with 7 bases remaining between them. The chain's CDR3 is CASSGQYSNQPQHF. CDR3 sequence (DNA): TGTGCCAGCAGTGGACAGTATAGCAATCAGCCCCAGCATTTT.

The V call is TRBV28, the J call TRBJ2-1, with TRBD2 matching 11 bases. Losses at the gene ends were 5 bases for V and 2 bases for J; bases not matched to a gene: 2. CDR1 MDHEN and CDR2 SYDVKM come from the germline V gene. The CDR3 contains 15 residues. The CDR3 nucleotides read TGTGCCAGCAGTGATAGCGGGAGGGCCTACAATGAGCAGTTCTTC. It is translated as CASSDSGRAYNEQFF.

This chain joins TRBV2 and TRBJ2-7; TRBD2 might be the D (7 bases). V was trimmed by 10 bases and J by 6 bases, leaving 22 bases between them. This CDR3 has 14 residues. Germline CDR1 reads SNHLY; CDR2 reads FYNNEI. In nucleotides, the CDR3 is TGTGCCATTTATCGGGGGGCGGGAGTTGCCGAGCAGTACTTC. It specifies CAIYRGAGVAEQYF. Combining the CDR3 with reference TRBV2 and TRBJ2-7 gives the whole variable domain EPEVTQTPSHQVTQMGQEVILRCVPISNHLYFYWYRQILGQKVEFLVSFYNNEISEKSEIFDDQFSVERPDGSNFTLKIRSTKLEDSAMYFCAIYRGAGVAEQYFGPGTRLTVT.

The chain is built from TRBV6-5 and TRBJ1-1; tentatively, D is TRBD1 (6 bases). CDR3 length: 15 amino acids. The germline V and J ends were trimmed by 0 bases and 0 bases, with 8 bases remaining between them. Germline values: CDR1 MNHEY, CDR2 SVGAGI. This chain's CDR3 is CASSYSYRVNTEAFF. The CDR3 coding sequence is TGTGCCAGCAGTTACTCGTACAGGGTGAACACTGAAGCTTTCTTT.

In nucleotides, the CDR3 is TGTGCCAGCTCACCGCGGCTGGCGGGGTACACCGGGGAGCTGTTTTTT. Translating it yields CASSPRLAGYTGELFF. The J gene is TRBJ2-2, the V gene TRBV18; D is possibly TRBD2 (6 bases). Germline CDR1 is KGHSH and CDR2 is LQKENI. Deletions cut 3 bases from V and 3 bases from J, with 14 bases between. The CDR3 covers 16 residues.

This chain uses TRBV11-2 with TRBJ2-5, with TRBD2 matching 12 bases. V lost 4 bases, J lost 1 base, and 4 bases stayed unmatched. Germline CDR1 reads SGHAT; CDR2 reads FQNNGV. The CDR3 has 16 amino acids. The CDR3 spells CASSSRLAGAQETQYF. The CDR3 nucleotides read TGTGCCAGCAGCTCCCGACTAGCGGGGGCCCAAGAGACCCAGTACTTC.

The rearrangement uses TRBV5-6 and TRBJ2-7; possibly TRBD2 for D (6 bases). This CDR3 region has 14 residues. Looked up from germline, CDR1 is SGHDT and CDR2 is YYEEEE. V was cut by 1 base and J by 3 bases, with 11 bases left in between. This CDR3 reads CASSLWGVGYEQYF. CDR3 DNA: TGTGCCAGCAGCTTGTGGGGGGTAGGCTACGAGCAGTACTTC. The variable domain in full, with the rest retrieved from reference TRBV5-6 and TRBJ2-7, is DAGVTQSPTHLIKTRGQQVTLRCSPKSGHDTVSWYQQALGQGPQFIFQYYEEEERQRGNFPDRFSGHQFPNYSSELNVNALLLGDSALYLCASSLWGVGYEQYFGPGTRLTVT.

This clone was counted only a few times. This chain connects TRBV7-2 to TRBJ1-2; 8 nucleotides agree with TRBD1. V shed 5 bases, J shed 5 bases, and the junction held 7 bases outside the gene matches. CDR3 length equals 14 residues. CDR1 and CDR2 (germline): SGHTA, FQGNSA. CDR3 loop: CASSPGQGIYGYTF. Here the CDR3 DNA reads TGTGCCAGCAGCCCCGGACAGGGCATTTATGGCTACACCTTC.

This clone was seen more than once but under ten times. The chain links TRBV5-1 to TRBJ1-2, with 8 bases that match TRBD1. The germline CDR1 and CDR2 sequences are SGHRS and YFSETQ. The junction had 8 bases not matched to a gene; V was cut back by 3 bases and J by 7 bases. The CDR3 is 14 residues long. The CDR3 is CASSSGQGGRGYTF. The CDR3 coding sequence is TGCGCCAGCAGCTCTGGACAGGGCGGGCGTGGCTACACCTTC.

The sample holds one count of this clone. The chain joins TRBV9 to TRBJ2-3; TRBD2 is a possible D gene (5 bases). This CDR3 comprises 14 residues. V was pared by 1 base and J by 3 bases, with 9 bases between. The germline V gene encodes CDR1 SGDLS and CDR2 YYNGEE. This CDR3 is CASSVRDRTDTQYF. The CDR3 nucleotides read TGTGCCAGCAGCGTACGGGATAGGACAGATACGCAGTATTTT.

The chain employs TRBV7-2 and TRBJ2-5, with D uncertain. The germline gives CDR1 SGHTA, CDR2 FQGNSA. There are 13 residues in the CDR3. The germline V and J ends were trimmed by 3 bases and 1 base, with 6 bases remaining between them. DNA for the CDR3: TGTGCCAGCAGCTTGAGCATCCAAGAGACCCAGTACTTC. Translating gives CASSLSIQETQYF.

This clone was picked up many times. V usage is TRBV7-8 and J usage is TRBJ2-7; 11 bases fit TRBD2. Germline CDR1 and CDR2: SGHVS and FQNEAQ. With V trimmed by 5 bases and J by 0 bases, 12 bases remained unmatched. The CDR3 sequence is 18 residues long. The DNA for the CDR3 is TGTGCCAGCAGCGATAGCCCTAGCGGGAGGTTCGGCTCCTACGAGCAGTACTTC. Its translation is CASSDSPSGRFGSYEQYF. Drawing the rest from reference TRBV7-8 and TRBJ2-7, the complete variable domain is GAGVSQSPRYKVAKRGQDVALRCDPISGHVSLFWYQQALGQGPEFLTYFQNEAQLDKSGLPSDRFFAERPEGSVSTLKIQRTQQEDSAVYLCASSDSPSGRFGSYEQYFGPGTRLTVT.

The rearrangement uses TRBV27 and TRBJ2-7, with TRBD2 as a possible D gene (6 bases). Germline assignment: CDR1 MNHEY and CDR2 SMNVEV (reference sequence). The V gene lost 2 bases and the J gene lost 4 bases, with 12 bases spanning the gap. The CDR3 spans 14 residues. CDR3 region: CASSLRAGRYEQYF. In DNA, the CDR3 is TGTGCCAGCAGTTTACGAGCAGGGAGGTACGAGCAGTACTTC.

This clone appeared many times. V and J are TRBV19 and TRBJ2-7; 12 bases are a match to TRBD1. CDR1 LNHDA and CDR2 SQIVND come from the germline V gene (reference sequence). The CDR3 length is 16 residues. Trimming removed 1 base from V and 6 bases from J; junction bases left unmatched: 7. CDR3 protein: CASSIVRGQGASEQYF. For the CDR3, the DNA is TGTGCCAGTAGTATAGTGCGGGGACAGGGGGCGTCCGAGCAGTACTTC.

The chain employs TRBV10-3 and TRBJ1-2; D is unclear. The CDR3 spans 13 residues. Germline values: CDR1 ENHRY, CDR2 SYGVKD. V was cut by 2 bases and J by 4 bases, with 8 bases left in between. CDR3 amino acids: CAISEVQLYGYTF. The CDR3 coding sequence is TGTGCCATCAGTGAGGTACAGCTCTATGGCTACACCTTC.

This chain links TRBV13 with TRBJ2-7; 7 nucleotides match TRBD1. This CDR3 region has 15 residues. The germline CDR1 and CDR2 sequences are PRHDT and FYEKMQ (reference sequence). V dropped 5 bases and J dropped 0; count of bases not matched to a gene: 7. The CDR3 is CASSQTGTSSYEQYF. As DNA, the CDR3 is TGTGCCAGCAGCCAGACAGGGACCTCCTCCTACGAGCAGTACTTC.

This chain connects TRBV6-1 to TRBJ1-1; TRBD1 matches 7 bases. The V segment lost 8 bases and the J segment 4 bases; nucleotides outside the gene matches: 10. CDR1 MNHNS and CDR2 SASEGT come from the germline V gene. The CDR3 runs 14 residues. CDR3 in DNA: TGTGCCAGCGTAGGGTCAGGGGGACGCACTGAAGCTTTCTTT. Translating gives CASVGSGGRTEAFF.

J is TRBJ1-2 and V is TRBV4-3, with D perhaps matching TRBD1 (6 bases). V was trimmed by 4 bases and J by 4 bases, leaving 16 bases between them. The germline CDR1 and CDR2 sequences are LGHNA and YSLEER. The length of the CDR3 is 15 residues. Here the CDR3 DNA reads TGCGCCAGCAGCCCCCGGACAGACTATCTCTATGGCTACACCTTC. Its protein is CASSPRTDYLYGYTF.

The chain carries TRBV18 and TRBJ2-7, with TRBD2 matching over 10 bases. The ends lost 3 bases at V and 7 bases at J; junction bases unmatched: 6. Germline V CDR1 and CDR2: KGHSH, LQKENI. The CDR3 has 14 residues. CDR3 region: CASSPPSGSGEQYF. CDR3 nucleotide sequence: TGTGCCAGCTCACCGCCTAGCGGGAGCGGGGAGCAGTACTTC.

The chain links TRBV4-2 to TRBJ2-7; 16 bases are shared with TRBD2. J lost 3 bases, V lost 3 bases, and 5 bases had no gene match. The CDR3 has 17 residues. CDR1 LGHNA and CDR2 YNFKEQ come from the germline V gene. The CDR3 protein is CASSQGLAGGSGYEQYF. CDR3 in DNA: TGTGCCAGCAGCCAGGGACTAGCGGGGGGGTCGGGCTACGAGCAGTACTTC.